This TCR beta chain was profiled in a study of identical twins. Deletions cut 5 bases from V and 2 bases from J, with 9 bases between. CDR3 length: 13 amino acids. Looked up from germline, CDR1 is SEHNR and CDR2 is FQNEAQ (reference sequence). TCRdb re-called the 5' RACE reads through MiXCR, storing one row per CDR3 protein. The sample yields roughly 690,000 distinct CDR3 sequences, around 20% seen once. Every donor was a healthy Caucasian. These data were also filed under a second study, of T cells expressing NK-cell markers. That paper states: Roughly 6 donors had dominant NKG2C+ clonotypes that comprised roughly 1.0-8% of their CD8+ T cells. Also leading the CD3+CD56-NKG2C+ fraction in a few donors were these clonotypes.

The sample consisted of PBMCs. V is TRBV7-9 and J is TRBJ2-5; D is undetermined. The clonotype originates from a woman aged 18-30 years in good health. The CDR3 bases are TGTGCCAGCAGCGTGACGACGCAAGAGACCCAGTACTTC. It encodes CASSVTTQETQYF.